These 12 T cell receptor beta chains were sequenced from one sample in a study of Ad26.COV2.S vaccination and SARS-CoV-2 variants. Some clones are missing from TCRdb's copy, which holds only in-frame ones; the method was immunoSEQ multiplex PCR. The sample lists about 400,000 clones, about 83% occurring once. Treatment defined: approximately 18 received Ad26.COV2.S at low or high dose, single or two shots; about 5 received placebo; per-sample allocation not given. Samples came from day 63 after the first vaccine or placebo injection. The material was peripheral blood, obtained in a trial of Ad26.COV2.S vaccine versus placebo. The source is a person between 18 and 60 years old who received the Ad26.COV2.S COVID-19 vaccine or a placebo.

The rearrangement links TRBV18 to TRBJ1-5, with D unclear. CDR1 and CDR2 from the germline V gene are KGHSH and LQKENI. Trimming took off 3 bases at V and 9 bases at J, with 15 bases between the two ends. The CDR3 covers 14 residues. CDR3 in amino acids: CASSPGGGLGPQHF. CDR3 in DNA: TGTGCCAGCTCACCTGGCGGAGGGTTGGGGCCCCAGCATTTT. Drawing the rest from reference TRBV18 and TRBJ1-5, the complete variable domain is NAGVMQNPRHLVRRRGQEARLRCSPMKGHSHVYWYRQLPEEGLKFMVYLQKENIIDESGMPKERFSAEFPKEGPSILRIQQVVRGDSAAYFCASSPGGGLGPQHFGDGTRLSIL.

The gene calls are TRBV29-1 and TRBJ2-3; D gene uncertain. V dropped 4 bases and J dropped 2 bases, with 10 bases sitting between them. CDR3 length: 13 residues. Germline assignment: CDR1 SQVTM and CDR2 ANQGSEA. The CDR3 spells CSVGWQITDTQYF. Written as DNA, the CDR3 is TGCAGCGTTGGATGGCAGATCACAGATACGCAGTATTTT.

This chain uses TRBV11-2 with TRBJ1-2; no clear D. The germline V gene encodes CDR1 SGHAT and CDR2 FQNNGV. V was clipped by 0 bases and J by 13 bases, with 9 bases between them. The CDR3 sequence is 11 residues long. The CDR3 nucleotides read TGTGCCAGCAGCTTAGACAGACCTCCCACCTTC. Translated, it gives CASSLDRPPTF. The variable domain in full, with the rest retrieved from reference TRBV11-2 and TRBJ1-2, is EAGVAQSPRYKIIEKRQSVAFWCNPISGHATLYWYQQILGQGPKLLIQFQNNGVVDDSQLPKDRFSAERLKGVDSTLKIQPAKLEDSAVYLCASSLDRPPTFGSGTRLTVV.

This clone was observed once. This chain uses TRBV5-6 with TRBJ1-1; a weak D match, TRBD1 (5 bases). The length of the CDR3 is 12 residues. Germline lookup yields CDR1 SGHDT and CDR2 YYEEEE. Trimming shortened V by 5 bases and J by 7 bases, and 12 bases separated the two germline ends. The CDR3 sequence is CASRAVRGEAFF. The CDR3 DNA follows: TGTGCCAGCAGGGCGGTGAGGGGTGAAGCTTTCTTT. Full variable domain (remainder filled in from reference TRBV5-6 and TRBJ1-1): DAGVTQSPTHLIKTRGQQVTLRCSPKSGHDTVSWYQQALGQGPQFIFQYYEEEERQRGNFPDRFSGHQFPNYSSELNVNALLLGDSALYLCASRAVRGEAFFGQGTRLTVV.

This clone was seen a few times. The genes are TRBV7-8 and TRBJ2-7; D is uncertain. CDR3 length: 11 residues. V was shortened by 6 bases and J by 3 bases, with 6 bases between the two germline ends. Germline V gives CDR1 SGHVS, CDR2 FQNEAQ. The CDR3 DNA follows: TGTGCCAGCAGTCCCTTCTACGAGCAGTACTTC. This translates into CASSPFYEQYF. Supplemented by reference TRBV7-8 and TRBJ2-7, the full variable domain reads GAGVSQSPRYKVAKRGQDVALRCDPISGHVSLFWYQQALGQGPEFLTYFQNEAQLDKSGLPSDRFFAERPEGSVSTLKIQRTQQEDSAVYLCASSPFYEQYFGPGTRLTVT.

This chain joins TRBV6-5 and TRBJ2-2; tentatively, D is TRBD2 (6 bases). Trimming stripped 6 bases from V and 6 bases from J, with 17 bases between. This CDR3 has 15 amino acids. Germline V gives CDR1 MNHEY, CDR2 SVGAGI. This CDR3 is CASSVGSGLSGELFF. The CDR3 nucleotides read TGTGCCAGCAGCGTCGGTAGCGGCCTGTCCGGGGAGCTGTTTTTT.

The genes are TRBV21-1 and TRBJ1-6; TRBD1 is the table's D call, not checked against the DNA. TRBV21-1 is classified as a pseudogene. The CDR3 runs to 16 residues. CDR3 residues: CASGADRGGANSPLHF. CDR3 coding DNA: TGTGCCAGCGGGGCGGACAGGGGCGGGGCGAATTCACCCCTCCACTTT.

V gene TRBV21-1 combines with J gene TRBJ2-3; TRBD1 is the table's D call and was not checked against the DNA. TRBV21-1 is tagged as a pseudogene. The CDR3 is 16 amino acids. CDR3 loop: CASSINGPRDGDTQYF. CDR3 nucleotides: TGTGCCAGCAGCATAAACGGACCCAGGGATGGTGATACGCAGTATTTT.

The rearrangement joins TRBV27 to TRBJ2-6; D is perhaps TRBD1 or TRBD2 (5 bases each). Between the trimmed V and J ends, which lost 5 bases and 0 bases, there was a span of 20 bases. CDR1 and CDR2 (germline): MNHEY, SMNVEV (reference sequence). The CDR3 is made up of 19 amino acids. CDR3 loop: CASSGTDAISDSGANVLTF. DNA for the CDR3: TGTGCCAGCAGTGGGACCGATGCCATTTCAGACTCTGGGGCCAACGTCCTGACTTTC. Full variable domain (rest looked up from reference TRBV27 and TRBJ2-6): EAQVTQNPRYLITVTGKKLTVTCSQNMNHEYMSWYRQDPGLGLRQIYYSMNVEVTDKGDVPEGYKVSRKEKRNFPLILESPSPNQTSLYFCASSGTDAISDSGANVLTFGAGSRLTVL.

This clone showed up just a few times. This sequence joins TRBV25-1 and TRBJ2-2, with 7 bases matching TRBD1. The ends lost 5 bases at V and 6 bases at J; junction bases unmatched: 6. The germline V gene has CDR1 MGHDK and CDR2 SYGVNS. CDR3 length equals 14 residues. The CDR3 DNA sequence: TGTGCCAGCAGTTTTAAGAGGGGGCCCGGGGAGCTGTTTTTT. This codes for CASSFKRGPGELFF.

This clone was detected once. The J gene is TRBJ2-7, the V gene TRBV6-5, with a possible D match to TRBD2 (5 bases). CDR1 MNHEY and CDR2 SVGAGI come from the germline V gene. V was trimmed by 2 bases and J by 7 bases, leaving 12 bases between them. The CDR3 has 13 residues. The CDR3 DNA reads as TGTGCCAGCAGTTACAACGGGGTGGAGGAGCAGTACTTC. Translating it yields CASSYNGVEEQYF.

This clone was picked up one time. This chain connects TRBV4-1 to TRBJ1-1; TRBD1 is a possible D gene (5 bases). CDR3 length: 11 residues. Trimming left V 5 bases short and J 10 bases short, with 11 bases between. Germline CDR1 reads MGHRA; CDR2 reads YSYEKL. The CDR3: CASSGGRGAFF. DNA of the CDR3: TGCGCCAGCAGCGGGGGAAGGGGAGCTTTCTTT.